This T cell receptor (beta chain) was recorded in a study of shared clonotypes between healthy human individuals. General study findings and limits: Depth of sequencing was expected to influence donor clonotype sharing.

Researchers ran the assay at a deep level. Data came from immunoSEQ multiplex PCR; TCRdb stores just in-frame clones and leaves some out. The data show about 980,000 clones, less than 85% seen once. With respect to this clone: Its antigen is not identified.

Trimming took off 1 base at V and 6 bases at J, with 15 bases between the two ends. The CDR3 covers 16 residues. Germline CDR1 reads SGHTA; CDR2 reads FQGNSA. This TCR came from a man aged 18 to 30 in good health. The chain employs TRBV7-2 and TRBJ2-2; D ambiguous. Sequencing used memory CD4+ T cells sorted from blood. Subset indicated: CD45RA-negative fraction. In DNA, the CDR3 is TGTGCCAGCAGCTTAGAGTCCGGAGATTGGGCCGGGGAGCTGTTTTTT. This gives the protein CASSLESGDWAGELFF.